This T cell receptor beta chain was identified in a study of control samples from healthy donors and cancer patients. Data came from immunoSEQ multiplex PCR; TCRdb stores just in-frame clones and leaves some out. The data contain about 120,000 clones, about 86% of them singletons. The length of the CDR3 is 14 residues. The germline V gene encodes CDR1 MGHDK and CDR2 SYGVNS. V lost 2 bases, J lost 2 bases, and 8 bases lay in between. This TCR derives from a man aged 25 to 40 in good health. The sample was blood. The J gene is TRBJ2-3, the V gene TRBV25-1; D not resolved. The CDR3 bases are TGTGCCAGCAGTGAACCCCAGTACACAGATACGCAGTATTTT. This encodes CASSEPQYTDTQYF.